What follows describes a single T cell receptor beta chain. Its antigen remains undetermined. Within one base of it there is no much larger clone, and no base qualities were kept. All donors were healthy Caucasians. Three pairs of female monozygotic twins, all aged about 18 to 30 years, were included in the twin cohort. Peripheral blood mononuclear cells were the source from which RNA for the TCR libraries was isolated. This entry comes from a study of identical twins (dated by TCRdb to 2016 to 2017). A note on the overall study: To test whether fetal clonotypes persist, this study deep-sequenced TCR alpha and beta repertoires from monozygotic twins, from unrelated adults of various ages, and from cord blood. To rule out contamination, the twin experiments were replicated at different times with different library preparation protocols.

After removal of 4 bases from V and 0 bases from J, the junction retains 4 bases not matched to a gene. CDR1 and CDR2, per the germline V gene (reference sequence), are LGHDT and YNNKEL. Its CDR3 holds 15 amino acids, cysteine through phenylalanine. Only CDR3 DNA remains: 45 bases, in frame from the first base. Points the paper makes about the study in general: Zero-insertion analyses could be partly confounded by invariant T cells such as MAIT and iNKT, although diverse VJ usage argued against such confounding for most clonotypes. Because the same donors could not be followed over many years, the conclusions relied on cross-sectional statistical analysis. In monozygotic twins, recombination models systematically underestimated out-of-frame TCR alpha sharing, but the models matched the sharing seen between unrelated individuals. Fewer insertions were carried by abundant cord blood beta clonotypes, a similar but weaker trend appeared in young adult naive repertoires, and no such trend appeared in memory repertoires. Compared with coincidental sharing between unrelated individuals, out-of-frame TCR alpha sequences shared between twins had an excess of sequences with low generation probability. A weaker excess of twin sharing was found in beta out-of-frame sequences because the signal-to-noise ratio was lowered by fewer shared sequences.

The library was generated by 5' RACE. The instrument given in TCRdb is Illumina HiSeq 2000. A universal primer binding site was introduced by template switching, and a unique molecular identifier was present in the final cDNA, enabling accurate counting of TCR cDNA molecules. Specific primers in the conserved constant-segment region were used to synthesize first-strand cDNA for TCR alpha and beta chains. To control for contamination, every cDNA library carried two barcodes: a SMART-Mk sample barcode plus Illumina barcodes. TruSeq adapter sequences and Illumina sample barcodes were added in two successive PCR steps. Sequencing of the TCR alpha and beta cDNA libraries was done on the Illumina HiSeq platform using custom primers. The original methods were these. Unique molecular identifiers were extracted from raw reads with MiGEC, and CDR3 positions were determined with MiXCR. Recombination models were inferred per individual with the repgenHMM and IGoR tools using an EM algorithm. The tcR package in R was used for shared clonotype analysis, with sharing normalized by the product of cloneset sizes. Out-of-frame nonproductive sequences were analyzed to study raw recombination free of thymic and clonal selection effects. TCRdb reprocessing: public reads trimmed at Q25 with fastp, clones called with MiXCR, in-frame beta chains kept. CDR3 protein duplicates are merged, each entry listing the most common genes and DNA. TCRdb assigned the V and J calls; the authors' analysis was not used. The sample includes 750,000 to 950,000 distinct CDR3 sequences, with about 12% observed a single time. 1.5% to 2% of the sample comes from the top ten.

The sample was also reused in another study, on yellow fever vaccine responses in identical twins. The second study also describes: According to the authors, in identical twins the way T cells responded to vaccination appeared partly convergent and partly personalized. Focusing on identical twins, the study followed the T cell clones that responded to the vaccine, and did so with precision.

The sample consisted of PBMCs. The chain joins TRBV3-1 to TRBJ2-5; TRBD1 agrees with 8 junctional bases. The clonotype originates from a woman in her late teens or twenties in good health. The CDR3 loop reads CASSRGQGDQETQYF. The base sequence is TGTGCCAGCAGCCGTGGACAGGGAGACCAAGAGACCCAGTACTTC.